This TCR beta chain emerged from a study of shared clonotypes between healthy human individuals. Study in general: A donor's plate count was three for CD4 naive and three for CD4 memory; CD8 naive had two and CD8 memory one.

About 30,000 T cell genomes, or around 0.2 ug DNA, went into the sorted-subset replicate PCRs. Clones were read by immunoSEQ multiplex PCR, and TCRdb kept only the in-frame ones, dropping some. The table includes about 1 million clones, about 74% detected once. This clone has more than one count but fewer than ten. The clonotype originates from a man in his late teens or twenties in good health. What was sequenced was memory CD4+ T cells sorted from blood. Indicated subset: CD45RA-negative fraction.

CDR3 loop: CASTGQAGEKLFF. For the CDR3, the DNA is TGCGCCAGCACGGGACAGGCAGGCGAAAAACTGTTTTTT. The chain combines TRBV10-2 with TRBJ1-4, with 8 bases identical to TRBD1. Per germline, CDR1 WSHSY and CDR2 SAAADI. The V segment lost 7 bases and the J segment 8 bases; nucleotides outside the gene matches: 6. The CDR3 has 13 amino acids.